Included here is one T cell receptor (beta chain) sequence, with context. This record comes from a study of T cell changes during pregnancy in multiple sclerosis. Losses at the gene ends were 4 bases for V and 4 bases for J; bases not matched to a gene: 12. The CDR3 sequence is 17 residues long. Germline CDR1 is SGDLS and CDR2 is YYNGEE. Some clones are missing from TCRdb's copy, which holds only in-frame ones; the method was immunoSEQ multiplex PCR. Counted here are 70,000 to 95,000 clones, about 93% occurring once; the ten biggest clones make up around 0.5%. The starting material was CD4+ T cells from peripheral blood mononuclear cells, obtained in the second trimester of pregnancy. The clonotype comes from a female donor with multiple sclerosis, enrolled in a pregnancy study. This chain links TRBV9 with TRBJ2-2; 8 bases are shared with TRBD2. CDR3 nucleotide sequence: TGTGCCAGCAGCTTCTCCCCTGGCGGGGGGTCCACCGGGGAGCTGTTTTTT. Translating gives CASSFSPGGGSTGELFF.